This T cell receptor (beta chain) was captured by sequencing in a study of T cells after yellow fever vaccination. 5'RACE template switching produced TCR cDNA carrying a universal primer site and UMIs. Using its own MiXCR run on the 5' RACE reads, TCRdb lists one record per CDR3 protein. The sample records some 350,000 distinct CDR3 sequences, 8.5% to 9% being singletons. This clonotype was detected a few times. Its antigen is currently unknown. Study conclusions and caveats: Post-booster repertoires contained most primary-vaccination clones again (about 95% CD4, approximately 88% CD8). Highly abundant clonotypes carried over from the bulk population could end up in FACS-sorted repertoires as contaminants. It was the secondary response that reached its peak faster, day 5 versus 15, but it was weaker.

The origin of this receptor is a young man who received the YFV17D yellow fever vaccine. Here the sequenced sample was PBMCs, taken on the day of the first yellow fever vaccination.

CDR3 nucleotide sequence: TGTGCCAGCAGCTTAACAAACGAGCAGTACTTC. This codes for CASSLTNEQYF. V and J are TRBV7-9 and TRBJ2-7, with D hard to call. V lost 2 bases and J lost 5, with 4 bases in between. The CDR3 is 11 residues long. Germline CDR1 reads SEHNR; CDR2 reads FQNEAQ (reference sequence).